The 10 T cell receptor beta chains reported below all come from one sample, sequenced in a study of control samples from healthy donors and cancer patients. The protocol was immunoSEQ multiplex PCR, while the TCRdb copy is restricted to in-frame clones and leaves out a portion. This sample has 75,000 to 100,000 clones, with almost 90% found just once. Sequencing was performed on blood. The receptors here all came from a man under 40 in good health.

The chain carries TRBV4-1 and TRBJ2-7, with D possibly being TRBD1 (5 bases). Germline loops: CDR1 MGHRA, CDR2 YSYEKL. The CDR3 loop spans 14 amino acids. Between the trimmed V and J ends, which lost 3 bases and 4 bases, there was a span of 13 bases. The CDR3 DNA sequence: TGCGCCAGCAGCCACAGCCAGGGTCTATACGAGCAGTACTTC. Translation: CASSHSQGLYEQYF.

As concerns this clone: Other DNA sequences from this sample encode an identical CDR3 as well. The V gene is TRBV6-2 or TRBV6-3, the J gene TRBJ1-3; possibly TRBD1 for D (5 bases). Germline V gene sequence: CDR1 MNHEY, CDR2 SVGEGT. CDR3 length: 14 amino acids. Between the trimmed V and J ends, which lost 2 bases and 7 bases, there was a span of 12 bases. The chain's CDR3 is CASSYGTVGNTIYF. The CDR3 nucleotides are TGTGCCAGCAGTTACGGGACCGTAGGGAACACCATATATTTT.

The chain employs TRBV7-9 and TRBJ2-6; D gene uncertain. The V end lost 10 bases, the J end lost 1 base, and 17 bases lay between the germline ends. This CDR3 is 16 amino acids long. CDR1 and CDR2 (germline): SEHNR, FQNEAQ (reference sequence). The CDR3 protein is CATSRKATSGANVLTF. The CDR3 DNA reads TGTGCCACGAGCAGGAAGGCGACATCTGGGGCCAACGTCCTGACTTTC.

V gene TRBV2 combines with J gene TRBJ2-3; weak D call: TRBD2 (5 bases). Germline V gene data show CDR1 as SNHLY and CDR2 as FYNNEI. V lost 5 bases to trimming and J lost 3 bases, with 15 bases between them. The CDR3 consists of 15 residues. CDR3 sequence: CASSYEGQATDTQYF. The CDR3 region has the DNA TGTGCCAGCAGTTACGAGGGCCAGGCTACAGATACGCAGTATTTT.

The rearrangement uses TRBV24-1 and TRBJ2-2, with D possibly matching TRBD1 (5 bases). CDR3 length: 15 residues. Germline CDR1 and CDR2: KGHDR and SFDVKD. V dropped 3 bases and J dropped 5 bases, with 12 bases sitting between them. The CDR3 DNA reads as TGTGCCACCAGTGATGCAGGGTTTAATACCGGGGAGCTGTTTTTT. This translates into CATSDAGFNTGELFF.

The rearrangement uses TRBV10-3 and TRBJ2-3, with D perhaps matching TRBD1 (6 bases). This CDR3 is 15 amino acids long. Deletions cut 1 base from V and 3 bases from J, with 11 bases between. Germline values: CDR1 ENHRY, CDR2 SYGVKD. CDR3 bases: TGTGCCATCAGTGAGTTAGGGACATCGACAGATACGCAGTATTTT. This codes for CAISELGTSTDTQYF.

The chain is built from TRBV12-3 or TRBV12-4 and TRBJ1-2; D gene ambiguous. Trimming took off 5 bases at V and 7 bases at J, with 14 bases between the two ends. The CDR3 spans 13 residues. The CDR3 region has the DNA TGTGCCAGCAGTGGCACGGGGAGCTTTGGCTACACCTTC. It yields the protein CASSGTGSFGYTF.

The rearrangement uses TRBV28 and TRBJ2-3, with D unresolved. The CDR3 consists of 13 residues. The germline V and J ends were trimmed by 5 bases and 4 bases, with 10 bases remaining between them. Germline CDR1 and CDR2: MDHEN and SYDVKM. The CDR3 DNA is TGTGCCAGCAGTGGCCTTAGCCCAGATACGCAGTATTTT. This gives the protein CASSGLSPDTQYF. Supplemented by reference TRBV28 and TRBJ2-3, the full variable domain reads DVKVTQSSRYLVKRTGEKVFLECVQDMDHENMFWYRQDPGLGLRLIYFSYDVKMKEKGDIPEGYSVSREKKERFSLILESASTNQTSMYLCASSGLSPDTQYFGPGTRLTVL.

The V gene is TRBV7-6, the J gene TRBJ2-1, with 14 bases lining up with TRBD2. Per the germline V gene, CDR1 is SGHVS and CDR2 is FNYEAQ. Germline trimming cut 4 bases from V and 4 bases from J; bases unmatched to any gene: 3. This CDR3 is 16 amino acids long. The CDR3, as DNA: TGTGCCAGCAGCTCGGGACTAGCGGGGGTTTACAATGAGCAGTTCTTC. The encoded protein is CASSSGLAGVYNEQFF.

V usage is TRBV4-1 and J usage is TRBJ1-5; D is perhaps TRBD1 (5 bases). Trimming took 3 bases from V and 7 from J, leaving 13 bases between them. Germline V gene data show CDR1 as MGHRA and CDR2 as YSYEKL. The CDR3 runs to 14 residues. CDR3 protein: CASSQRGVDQPQHF. The CDR3 DNA is TGCGCCAGCAGCCAGAGAGGGGTGGACCAGCCCCAGCATTTT.